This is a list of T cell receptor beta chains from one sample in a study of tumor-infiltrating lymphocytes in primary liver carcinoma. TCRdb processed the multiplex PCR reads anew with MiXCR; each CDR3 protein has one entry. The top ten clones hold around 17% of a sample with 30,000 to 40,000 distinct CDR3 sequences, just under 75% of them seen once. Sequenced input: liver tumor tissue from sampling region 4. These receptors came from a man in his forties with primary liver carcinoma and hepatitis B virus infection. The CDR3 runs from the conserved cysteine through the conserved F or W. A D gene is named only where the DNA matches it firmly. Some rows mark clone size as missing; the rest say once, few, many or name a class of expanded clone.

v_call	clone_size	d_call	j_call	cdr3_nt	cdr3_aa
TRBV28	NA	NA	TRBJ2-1	TGCACCACCGGTCGTGGGGGTTTATACATTGAGCAGTTCTTC	CTTGRGGLYIEQFF
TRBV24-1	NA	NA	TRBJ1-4	TGTGCCACCAATTCTACTTCTAATGAAAGACTGTTTTTT	CATNSTSNERLFF
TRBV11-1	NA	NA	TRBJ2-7	TGTGCCAGTAGCTTAACGGGATCGGGTGAATTCGAGCAGTACTTC	CASSLTGSGEFEQYF
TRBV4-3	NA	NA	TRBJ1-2	TGCGCCAGCAGCCCGGCAGGTACAGGGAGGAACTATGGCTACACCTTC	CASSPAGTGRNYGYTF
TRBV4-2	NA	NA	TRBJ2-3	TGTACCAGCAGCCAAGATTTTGGGATTAGGGGCGGTACGCAGTATTTT	CTSSQDFGIRGGTQYF
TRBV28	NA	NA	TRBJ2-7	TGTGCCAGCAGTTCCGGAAAGGGCTATGAGCAGTACTTC	CASSSGKGYEQYF
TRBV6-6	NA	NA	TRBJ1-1	TGTGCCAGCGGCACGGGGGGGACTACTGAAACTTTCTTT	CASGTGGTTETFF
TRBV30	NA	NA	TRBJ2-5	TGTTCCTATGTGCTAGCGCCCCCAGACACCCAGTACTTC	CSYVLAPPDTQYF
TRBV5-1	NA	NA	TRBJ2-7	TGCGCCAGCAGCTTGGATCCAAGCCCATACGAGCAGTACTTC	CASSLDPSPYEQYF
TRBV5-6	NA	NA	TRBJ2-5	TGTGCCAGTAGCTTGGAGGCTAGTCAAGAGACCCGGTACTTC	CASSLEASQETRYF
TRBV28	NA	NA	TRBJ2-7	TGTGCCTGCAGTTTACGGGGCGGGAACATGGTCGAGCAGTGCTTC	CACSLRGGNMVEQCF
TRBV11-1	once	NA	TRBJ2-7	TGTGCCACCAGATTAACAGGATCGGGAGAATACGAGCAGTACTTC	CATRLTGSGEYEQYF
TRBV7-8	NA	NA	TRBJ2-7	TGTGCCAGCAGCCTTACTAGGGCCTACGAACAGTACTTC	CASSLTRAYEQYF
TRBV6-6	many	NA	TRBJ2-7	TGTGCCAGCAGTTACTCGACCCCTTATTCCTACGAGCAGTACTTC	CASSYSTPYSYEQYF
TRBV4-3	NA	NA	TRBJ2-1	TGCGCCAGCAGCCAATTCCCCCCGGCGGACAATGAGCAGTTCTTC	CASSQFPPADNEQFF
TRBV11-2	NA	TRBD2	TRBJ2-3	TGTGCCAGCGGCCCAGTCGGGGGAGGGGTCCCAGATGCGCAGTATTTT	CASGPVGGGVPDAQYF
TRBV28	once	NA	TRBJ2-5	TGTGCCAGCAGTTTACAGAGAAACCAAGAGACCCAATACTTC	CASSLQRNQETQYF
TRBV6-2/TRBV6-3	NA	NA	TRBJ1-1	TGTGCCAACAGTTCGGAAGGGCCGGATTTCTTT	CANSSEGPDFF
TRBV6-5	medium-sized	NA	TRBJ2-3	TGTGCCAGCAGTTACTCGAGGGGTATAGCAGATACGCAGTATTTT	CASSYSRGIADTQYF
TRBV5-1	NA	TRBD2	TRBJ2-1	TGCGCCAGCAGCTGGGGGGGGACGAGGGATGAGAAGTTCTTC	CASSWGGTRDEKFF
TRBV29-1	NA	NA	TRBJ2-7	TGCAGTGTTGGAGATCCAGGAGGGAGCTCCTACGGGCAGTATTTC	CSVGDPGGSSYGQYF
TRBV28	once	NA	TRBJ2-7	TGTGACAGCATCAAACTAGGAGTTTACGAGCAGTACTTC	CDSIKLGVYEQYF
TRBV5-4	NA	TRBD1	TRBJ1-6	TGTGCCTGCACCCGACAGGGGTCACCCCTCCACTTT	CACTRQGSPLHF
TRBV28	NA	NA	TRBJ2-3	TGTGCCAGCAGTTTCCAAGGAAAGGGTGCGGGCATAGATACGCAGTATTTT	CASSFQGKGAGIDTQYF
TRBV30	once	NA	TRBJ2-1	TGTGCCTGTAGTCCGTCAGGGGAGAAAGAGTTCTTC	CACSPSGEKEFF
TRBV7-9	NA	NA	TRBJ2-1	TGTGCTAGCAGCTTAGGAAATAGAGGCGATGTGCAGTTCTTC	CASSLGNRGDVQFF
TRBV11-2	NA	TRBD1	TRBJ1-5	TGTGCCTGCAGCTCCGGGACAGGGGAATATCAACCCCAGCATTTT	CACSSGTGEYQPQHF
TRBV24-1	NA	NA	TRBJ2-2	TGTGTCACCAGTGATTTGCATAGCGTTACCGGGGAACTGTTTTTT	CVTSDLHSVTGELFF
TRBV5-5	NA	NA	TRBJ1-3	TGTGTCAGCAGCTTGGCCTGGGCGGCTCCTCTGGGGTGCACCATATATTTT	CVSSLAWAAPLGCTIYF
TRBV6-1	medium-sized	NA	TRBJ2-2	TGTGCCAGCAACCCCCGAGGGACAATAGAGGAGCTGTTTTTT	CASNPRGTIEELFF
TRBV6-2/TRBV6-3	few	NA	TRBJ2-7	TGTGCCAGCAGTCTCCGGGACGGGGCCCACGAGCAGTATTTC	CASSLRDGAHEQYF
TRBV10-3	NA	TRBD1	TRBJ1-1	TGTGCCATCAGGGGGATGTCACAGGGGTCGAACACTGAAGCTTTCTTT	CAIRGMSQGSNTEAFF
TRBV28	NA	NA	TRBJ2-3	TGTGCCAGCAGTCGCATTCCGCAAAGCACAGATACGCAGTATTTT	CASSRIPQSTDTQYF
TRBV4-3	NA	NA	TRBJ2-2	TGCGTCAGCAGCCAAGATTTGGGCGGGCAGCAGTTTTTT	CVSSQDLGGQQFF
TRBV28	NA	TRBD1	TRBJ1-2	TGTGCCAGCAATTACGCCGGGACAGGGATTCTCTACTATGGCTACACCTTC	CASNYAGTGILYYGYTF
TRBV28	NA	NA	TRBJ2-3	TGTTCCAGCACTCGCCAGTCAGATACGCAGTATTTT	CSSTRQSDTQYF
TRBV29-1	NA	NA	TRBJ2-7	TGCAGCGTTGAAATACAGACAGCAACCTACGAGCAGTACTTC	CSVEIQTATYEQYF
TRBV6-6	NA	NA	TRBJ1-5	TGTGCCAGCAGTCCCTGGGGGGGGGCGGGTCGGCCCCAGCATTTT	CASSPWGGAGRPQHF
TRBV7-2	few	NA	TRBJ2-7	TGTGCCAGCAGCTTACCGGGCTACGAGCAGTACTTC	CASSLPGYEQYF
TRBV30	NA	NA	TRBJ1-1	TGTGCCTGGAGAGGGGCAAGGGCGATGGAGGCTTTCTTT	CAWRGARAMEAFF
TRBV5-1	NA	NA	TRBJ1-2	TGCGCCAGCAGTTTGGAAGCAAACCATGGCTACACCTTC	CASSLEANHGYTF
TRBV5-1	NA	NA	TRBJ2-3	TGTGCCAACAGCTTCGTCAGCGGGTGGGCCAAAATCACAGAAACGCAGTATTTT	CANSFVSGWAKITETQYF
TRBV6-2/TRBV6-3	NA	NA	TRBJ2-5	TGTGTCAGCGGTTCCCACCCTCAGGACCTCCTGTACCAAGAGACCCAGTACTTC	CVSGSHPQDLLYQETQYF
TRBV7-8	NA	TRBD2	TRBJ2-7	TGTGCCAGCAGCTTTACTAGCGTCCATGAGCAGTACTTC	CASSFTSVHEQYF
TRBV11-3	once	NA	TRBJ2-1	TGTGCTAGCGGCTTAAGCGTACCGGGACTCCCCCACAATGAGCAGTTCTTC	CASGLSVPGLPHNEQFF
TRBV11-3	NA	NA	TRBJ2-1	TGTCCCGGTAGCTTAGGCGTCTCGAACAATGAGCAGTTCTTC	CPGSLGVSNNEQFF
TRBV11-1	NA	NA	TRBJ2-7	TGTGTCAGCAACTTAACGGGATCAGGAGAATACGAGCAGTGCTTC	CVSNLTGSGEYEQCF
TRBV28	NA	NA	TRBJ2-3	TGTGCCAGCAGTAGCCTCCCGCAAAGCGCAGATACGCAGTATTTT	CASSSLPQSADTQYF
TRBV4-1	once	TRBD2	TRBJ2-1	TGCGCCAGCAGCCAAGACCGAGGAGGGAGGGCCATGGTTTGCAGTGAGCAGTTCTTC	CASSQDRGGRAMVCSEQFF
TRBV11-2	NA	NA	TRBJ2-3	TGTGTCAGCAGCGAGGCCCCACAGAGAGTAGCGGTCTCAGATACGCAGTATTTT	CVSSEAPQRVAVSDTQYF
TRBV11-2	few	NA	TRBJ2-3	TGTGCCAGCAGCTTAGATCTAGCGTGGGCCACAGATACGCAGTATTTT	CASSLDLAWATDTQYF
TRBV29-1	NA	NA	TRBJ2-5	TGCAGCGTTCCACTGTGCGTGGAGACCCAGCACTTC	CSVPLCVETQHF
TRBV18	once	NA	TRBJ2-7	TGTGCCAGCTCGATCGGTTCCGTCGAGCAGTACTTC	CASSIGSVEQYF
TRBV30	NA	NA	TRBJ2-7	TGTGCCTGGAGCCTACAGACAGTGGGAACCTACGAGCAATACTTC	CAWSLQTVGTYEQYF
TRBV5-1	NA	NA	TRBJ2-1	TGCGCCAGCAGCTTGGGGACATGGTCCTACAATGAGCAATTCTTC	CASSLGTWSYNEQFF
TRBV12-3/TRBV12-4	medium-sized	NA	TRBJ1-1	TGTGCCAGCAGGTATGTGACGGCTGAAGCTTTCTTT	CASRYVTAEAFF
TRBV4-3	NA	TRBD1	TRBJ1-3	TGCATCAGCAGCCAAGCATCGGGACAGGGGGCTGGAAACACCATATATTTT	CISSQASGQGAGNTIYF
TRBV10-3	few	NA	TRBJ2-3	TGTGCCATCAGTGGAGCGGGCGGGTACACAGATACGCAGTATTTT	CAISGAGGYTDTQYF